These T cell receptor beta chains were read from a single sample in a study of T cell responses to AZD1222 COVID-19 vaccine. Method: immunoSEQ multiplex PCR; TCRdb's copy keeps in-frame clones and lacks some. The sample holds about 150,000 clones; roughly 94% are singletons and the top ten take over 0.95%. The specimen comprised peripheral blood, sampled on day 0 of AZD1222 vaccination. Every receptor here comes from an adult in good health. Both conserved end residues are part of each CDR3. D genes are given only for firm matches. Expanded clones are given a class, and other clones once, few, many or no size at all.

D gene: TRBD2
clone size: .
J gene: TRBJ2-2
V gene: TRBV11-2
CDR3 protein: CASSSLRSGGMNTGELFF
CDR3 DNA: TGTGCCAGCAGCTCCCTCCGGAGCGGGGGGATGAACACCGGGGAGCTGTTTTTT

D gene: .
clone size: once
J gene: TRBJ2-5
V gene: TRBV5-6
CDR3 protein: CASSGGVSDQETQYF
CDR3 DNA: TGTGCCAGCAGCGGAGGGGTCAGCGATCAAGAGACCCAGTACTTC

D gene: .
clone size: .
J gene: TRBJ1-2
V gene: TRBV23-1
CDR3 protein: CASSRGPENYGYTF
CDR3 DNA: TGCGCCAGCAGTCGCGGTCCAGAAAACTATGGCTACACCTTC

D gene: TRBD1
clone size: .
J gene: TRBJ1-2
V gene: TRBV19
CDR3 protein: CASSIGQAYYGYTF
CDR3 DNA: TGTGCCAGTAGTATTGGACAGGCCTACTATGGCTACACCTTC

D gene: TRBD2
clone size: .
J gene: TRBJ2-5
V gene: TRBV19
CDR3 protein: CASSIGVSGGAETQYF
CDR3 DNA: TGTGCCAGTAGTATAGGGGTTAGCGGGGGGGCAGAGACCCAGTACTTC

D gene: .
clone size: .
J gene: TRBJ1-4
V gene: TRBV28
CDR3 protein: CASSWGIANEKLFF
CDR3 DNA: TGTGCCAGCAGCTGGGGGATAGCTAATGAAAAACTGTTTTTT

D gene: .
clone size: .
J gene: TRBJ1-1
V gene: TRBV30
CDR3 protein: CAWSRGGTEAFF
CDR3 DNA: TGTGCCTGGAGTCGGGGGGGCACTGAAGCTTTCTTT

D gene: .
clone size: .
J gene: TRBJ2-3
V gene: TRBV9
CDR3 protein: CASSGDNRDTQFVADTQYF
CDR3 DNA: TGTGCCAGCAGCGGAGACAATCGGGACACCCAGTTTGTTGCAGATACGCAGTATTTT

D gene: .
clone size: once
J gene: TRBJ1-2
V gene: TRBV6-1
CDR3 protein: CASSDPLGYGYTF
CDR3 DNA: TGTGCCAGCAGTGACCCTCTGGGGTATGGCTACACCTTC

D gene: TRBD1
clone size: .
J gene: TRBJ1-5
V gene: TRBV5-8
CDR3 protein: CASSPYPTGGGQPQHF
CDR3 DNA: TGTGCCAGCAGCCCTTACCCGACAGGGGGAGGGCAGCCCCAGCATTTT

D gene: TRBD1
clone size: once
J gene: TRBJ1-5
V gene: TRBV10-2
CDR3 protein: CASGGQAYQPQHF
CDR3 DNA: TGCGCCAGCGGGGGACAGGCTTATCAGCCCCAGCATTTT

D gene: .
clone size: .
J gene: TRBJ2-1
V gene: TRBV6-2/TRBV6-3
CDR3 protein: CASSPSDGREDYNEQFF
CDR3 DNA: TGTGCCAGCAGTCCCTCCGACGGCAGGGAGGATTACAATGAGCAGTTCTTC

D gene: .
clone size: .
J gene: TRBJ1-2
V gene: TRBV20-1
CDR3 protein: CSGRTAYGYTF
CDR3 DNA: TGCAGTGGTCGGACCGCGTATGGCTACACCTTC

D gene: .
clone size: .
J gene: TRBJ2-2
V gene: TRBV14
CDR3 protein: CASSLLLPGNGELFF
CDR3 DNA: TGTGCCAGCAGCCTTTTGTTGCCAGGCAACGGGGAGCTGTTTTTT

D gene: .
clone size: few
J gene: TRBJ1-2
V gene: TRBV28
CDR3 protein: CASSRAPGAYGYTF
CDR3 DNA: TGTGCCAGCAGTAGGGCCCCGGGGGCTTATGGCTACACCTTC

D gene: .
clone size: .
J gene: TRBJ1-3
V gene: TRBV30
CDR3 protein: CAWKAGFPGNTIYF
CDR3 DNA: TGTGCCTGGAAGGCAGGCTTCCCTGGAAACACCATATATTTT

D gene: TRBD2
clone size: .
J gene: TRBJ2-5
V gene: TRBV28
CDR3 protein: CASSFLGGKETQYF
CDR3 DNA: TGTGCCAGCAGTTTCTTGGGGGGGAAAGAGACCCAGTACTTC

D gene: .
clone size: .
J gene: TRBJ1-4
V gene: TRBV29-1
CDR3 protein: CSVVGVATNEKLFF
CDR3 DNA: TGCAGCGTTGTAGGGGTTGCAACTAATGAAAAACTGTTTTTT

D gene: TRBD1
clone size: .
J gene: TRBJ1-5
V gene: TRBV5-6
CDR3 protein: CASSSQGGDQPQHF
CDR3 DNA: TGTGCCAGCAGCTCGCAGGGGGGAGATCAGCCCCAGCATTTT

D gene: .
clone size: .
J gene: TRBJ2-2
V gene: TRBV4-1
CDR3 protein: CASSLELGELFF
CDR3 DNA: TGCGCCAGCAGCCTAGAACTCGGGGAGCTGTTTTTT

D gene: .
clone size: .
J gene: TRBJ2-2
V gene: TRBV7-9
CDR3 protein: CASSSYNEELFF
CDR3 DNA: TGTGCCAGCAGCTCCTATAACGAGGAGCTGTTTTTT

D gene: TRBD2
clone size: .
J gene: TRBJ2-1
V gene: TRBV28
CDR3 protein: CASRSGGVYEQFF
CDR3 DNA: TGTGCCAGCAGGAGCGGGGGGGTCTATGAGCAGTTCTTC

D gene: .
clone size: .
J gene: TRBJ2-6
V gene: TRBV5-1
CDR3 protein: CASSLGHGGANVLTF
CDR3 DNA: TGCGCCAGCAGCTTAGGTCACGGTGGGGCCAACGTCCTGACTTTC

D gene: .
clone size: .
J gene: TRBJ1-5
V gene: TRBV28
CDR3 protein: CASSLRYRNQPQHF
CDR3 DNA: TGTGCCAGCAGTTTAAGATACCGTAATCAGCCCCAGCATTTT

D gene: .
clone size: .
J gene: TRBJ1-1
V gene: TRBV27
CDR3 protein: CASSSRNLNTEAFF
CDR3 DNA: TGTGCCAGCAGTTCCAGGAACCTGAACACTGAAGCTTTCTTT

D gene: TRBD2
clone size: .
J gene: TRBJ2-1
V gene: TRBV3-1/TRBV3-2
CDR3 protein: CASSQVVPSGSGEQFF
CDR3 DNA: TGTGCCAGCAGCCAAGTCGTACCTAGCGGGAGTGGGGAGCAGTTCTTC

D gene: .
clone size: .
J gene: TRBJ2-1
V gene: TRBV24-1
CDR3 protein: CATSAGGYEQFF
CDR3 DNA: TGTGCCACCAGTGCCGGGGGCTATGAGCAGTTCTTC